The rows below give T cell receptor beta chains drawn from one sample of a study of T cell responses to AZD1222 COVID-19 vaccine. Method: immunoSEQ multiplex PCR; TCRdb's copy keeps in-frame clones and lacks some. The table has under 70,000 clones, about 85% seen once. Sequencing was performed on peripheral blood, taken on day 0 of AZD1222 vaccination. The receptors derive from an adult in good health. The CDR3 runs from the conserved cysteine through the conserved F or W. A D gene is named only where the DNA matches it firmly. Clone size appears in some rows only: once, few, many, or a class for an expanded clone.

clone size	V gene	J gene	D gene	CDR3 DNA	CDR3 protein
NA	TRBV10-1	TRBJ2-1	TRBD2	TGCGCCAGCAGTGAGTCTGGCAGCGGGAGGTACAATGAGCAGTTCTTC	CASSESGSGRYNEQFF
NA	TRBV19	TRBJ2-5	NA	TGTGCCAGTAGCACCCGGACAGCCGAGGGACAAGAGACCCAGTACTTC	CASSTRTAEGQETQYF
NA	TRBV28	TRBJ2-2	NA	TGTGCCAGCAGTTTGGGCCAGAGCGCCGGGGAGCTGTTTTTT	CASSLGQSAGELFF
once	TRBV28	TRBJ1-2	NA	TGTGCCAGCAGTAGAAGCCACAGGGATAGGAGCTACACCTTC	CASSRSHRDRSYTF
NA	TRBV6-5	TRBJ2-7	TRBD2	TGTGCCAGCAGCTTAGCGGGAGGGTCCTACGAGCAGTACTTC	CASSLAGGSYEQYF
NA	TRBV30	TRBJ2-3	TRBD2	TGTGCCTGGAGTGTTAGCTACCTGACTAGCTGGAGCACAGATACGCAGTATTTT	CAWSVSYLTSWSTDTQYF
NA	TRBV12-3/TRBV12-4	TRBJ1-5	TRBD1	TGTGCCAGCCAGGGGGAGGGCAATCAGCCCCAGCATTTT	CASQGEGNQPQHF
NA	TRBV28	TRBJ1-3	NA	TGTGCCAGCAGTTGGGAAGGTTTCTTTGGAAACACCATATATTTT	CASSWEGFFGNTIYF
NA	TRBV10-3	TRBJ2-1	NA	TGTGCCACGAAGACAGGAATCGTGACTCCATACAATGAGCAGTTCTTC	CATKTGIVTPYNEQFF
NA	TRBV7-2	TRBJ1-3	NA	TGTGCCAGCAGCTTAGGTCAGATTGGAAACACCATATATTTT	CASSLGQIGNTIYF
NA	TRBV11-2	TRBJ1-4	NA	TGTGCCAGCAGCTTAAGGTCAAGCAGGGATCATGAAAAACTGTTTTTT	CASSLRSSRDHEKLFF
NA	TRBV12-3/TRBV12-4	TRBJ2-7	NA	TGTGCCAGCAGTTTATATCCGATAGCTGAGCAGTACTTC	CASSLYPIAEQYF
NA	TRBV5-1	TRBJ2-5	NA	TGCGCCAGCAGCCCCGGTGTGCGGGAGACCCAGTACTTC	CASSPGVRETQYF
NA	TRBV7-9	TRBJ1-1	TRBD1	TGTGCCAGCAGCTCAGACAGGGAGGGAGCTTTCTTT	CASSSDREGAFF
NA	TRBV7-3	TRBJ1-1	TRBD1	TGTGCCAGCAGCTTGGACAGGGGACAAGCTTTCTTT	CASSLDRGQAFF
NA	TRBV18	TRBJ1-1	TRBD1	TGTGCCAGCTCACCACAGGGGGCGGGTGGCACTGAAGCTTTCTTT	CASSPQGAGGTEAFF
NA	TRBV6-5	TRBJ1-2	TRBD1	TGTGCCAGCACCGGGACAGCGACTATCTATGGCTACACCTTC	CASTGTATIYGYTF
once	TRBV2	TRBJ1-5	TRBD1	TGTGCCAGCCTACTGGGGGACAGGGATAATCAGCCCCAGCATTTT	CASLLGDRDNQPQHF
NA	TRBV7-2	TRBJ2-7	NA	TGTGCCAGCAGCTTAAATGTCTGGGAGCAGTACTTC	CASSLNVWEQYF
NA	TRBV15	TRBJ2-7	TRBD1	TGTGCCACCAGCGAGGGACAGTCCTACGAGCAGTACTTC	CATSEGQSYEQYF
NA	TRBV6-5	TRBJ2-5	NA	TGTGCCAGCAGCTCGGACACCCAAGAGACCCAGTACTTC	CASSSDTQETQYF
NA	TRBV19	TRBJ2-4	NA	TGTGCCAGTAGTATAGTCCCCCGGGGTCTAAACATTCAGTACTTC	CASSIVPRGLNIQYF
NA	TRBV7-9	TRBJ1-6	NA	TGTGCCAGCAGCCCAACTAGCTCCTATAATTCACCCCTCCACTTT	CASSPTSSYNSPLHF
NA	TRBV19	TRBJ2-1	TRBD1	TGTGCCAGTAGCAGATTAGGACAGGGTTACAATGAGCAGTTCTTC	CASSRLGQGYNEQFF
NA	TRBV9	TRBJ2-1	NA	TGTGCCAGCAGCGTACTGGGGGGAAGTTACAATGAGCAGTTCTTC	CASSVLGGSYNEQFF
NA	TRBV9	TRBJ1-5	TRBD1	TGTGCCAGCAGCGTAGGGGGACAGGGCCATCAGCCCCAGCATTTT	CASSVGGQGHQPQHF
NA	TRBV5-1	TRBJ2-7	TRBD2	TGCGCCAGCAGCTTACAACTAGCGGGAGAGGGCGAGCAGTACTTC	CASSLQLAGEGEQYF
NA	TRBV19	TRBJ1-2	NA	TGTGCCAGTGGAGCGGGTCCACGTGGCTACACCTTC	CASGAGPRGYTF